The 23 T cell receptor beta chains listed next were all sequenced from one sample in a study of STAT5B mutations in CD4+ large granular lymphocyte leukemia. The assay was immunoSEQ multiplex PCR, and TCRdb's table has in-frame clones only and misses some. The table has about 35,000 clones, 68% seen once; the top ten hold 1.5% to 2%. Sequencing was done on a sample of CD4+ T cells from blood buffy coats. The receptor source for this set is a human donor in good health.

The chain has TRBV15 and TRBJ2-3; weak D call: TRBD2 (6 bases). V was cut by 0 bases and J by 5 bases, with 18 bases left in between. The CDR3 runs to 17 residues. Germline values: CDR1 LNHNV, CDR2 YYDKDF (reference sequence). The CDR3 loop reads CATSRDWGVRREDTQYF. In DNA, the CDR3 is TGTGCCACCAGCAGAGATTGGGGGGTTAGACGGGAAGATACGCAGTATTTT.

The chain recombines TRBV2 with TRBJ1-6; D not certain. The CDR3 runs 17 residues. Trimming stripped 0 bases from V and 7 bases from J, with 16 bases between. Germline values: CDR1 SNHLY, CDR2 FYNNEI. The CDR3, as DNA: TGTGCCAGCAGTGAAGCCGGGATCAGGAGTAGGAATTCACCCCTCCACTTT. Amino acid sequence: CASSEAGIRSRNSPLHF.

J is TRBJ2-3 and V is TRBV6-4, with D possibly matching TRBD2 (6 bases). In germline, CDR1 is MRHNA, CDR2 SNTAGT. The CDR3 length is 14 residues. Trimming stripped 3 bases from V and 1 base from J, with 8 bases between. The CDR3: CASSEQRGTDTQYF. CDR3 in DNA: TGTGCCAGCAGTGAACAGCGGGGCACAGATACGCAGTATTTT.

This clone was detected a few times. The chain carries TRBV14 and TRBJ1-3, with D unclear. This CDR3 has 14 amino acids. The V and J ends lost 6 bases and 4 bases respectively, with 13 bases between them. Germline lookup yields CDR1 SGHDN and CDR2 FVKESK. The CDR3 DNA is TGTGCCAGCAGTCCCGGGCCAGCCGGAAACACCATATATTTT. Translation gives CASSPGPAGNTIYF.

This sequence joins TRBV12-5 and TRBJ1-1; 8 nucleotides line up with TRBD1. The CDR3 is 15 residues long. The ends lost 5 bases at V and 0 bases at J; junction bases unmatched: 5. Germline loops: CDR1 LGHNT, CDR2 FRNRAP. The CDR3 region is CASGPPRGLNTEAFF. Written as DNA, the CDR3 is TGTGCTAGTGGTCCTCCCAGGGGGCTGAACACTGAAGCTTTCTTT.

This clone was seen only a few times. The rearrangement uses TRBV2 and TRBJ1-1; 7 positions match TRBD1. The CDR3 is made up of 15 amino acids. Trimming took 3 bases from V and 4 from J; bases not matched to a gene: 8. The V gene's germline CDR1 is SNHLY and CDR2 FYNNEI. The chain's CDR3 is CASSERRGQGTEAFF. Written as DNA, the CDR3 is TGTGCCAGCAGTGAGAGGAGGGGGCAGGGCACTGAAGCTTTCTTT. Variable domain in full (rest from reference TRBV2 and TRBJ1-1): EPEVTQTPSHQVTQMGQEVILRCVPISNHLYFYWYRQILGQKVEFLVSFYNNEISEKSEIFDDQFSVERPDGSNFTLKIRSTKLEDSAMYFCASSERRGQGTEAFFGQGTRLTVV.

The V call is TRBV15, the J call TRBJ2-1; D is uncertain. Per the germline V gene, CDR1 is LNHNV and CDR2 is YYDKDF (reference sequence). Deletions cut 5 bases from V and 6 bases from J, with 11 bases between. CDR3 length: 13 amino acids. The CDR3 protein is CATSGHPVNEQFF. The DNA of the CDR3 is TGTGCCACCAGCGGCCATCCGGTCAATGAGCAGTTCTTC.

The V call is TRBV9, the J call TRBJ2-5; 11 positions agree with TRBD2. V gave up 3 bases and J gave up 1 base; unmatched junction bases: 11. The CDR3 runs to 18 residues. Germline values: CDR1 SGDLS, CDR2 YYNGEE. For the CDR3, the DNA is TGTGCCAGCAGCGCCCGAGAGCCGACTAGCGGGGCCCAAGAGACCCAGTACTTC. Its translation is CASSAREPTSGAQETQYF.

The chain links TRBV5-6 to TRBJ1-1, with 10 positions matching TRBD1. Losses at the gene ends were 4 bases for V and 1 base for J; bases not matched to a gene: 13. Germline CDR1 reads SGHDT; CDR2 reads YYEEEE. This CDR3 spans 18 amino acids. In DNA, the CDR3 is TGTGCCAGCAGCCTAGGGGGGGGGACAGGGGTTCAGAACACTGAAGCTTTCTTT. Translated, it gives CASSLGGGTGVQNTEAFF.

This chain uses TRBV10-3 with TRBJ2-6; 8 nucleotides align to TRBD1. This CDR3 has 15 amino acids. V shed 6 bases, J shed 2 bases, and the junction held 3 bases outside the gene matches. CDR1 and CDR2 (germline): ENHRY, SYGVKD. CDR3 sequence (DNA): TGTGCCATCAGCCAGGGGGCTACTGGGGCCAACGTCCTGACTTTC. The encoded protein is CAISQGATGANVLTF.

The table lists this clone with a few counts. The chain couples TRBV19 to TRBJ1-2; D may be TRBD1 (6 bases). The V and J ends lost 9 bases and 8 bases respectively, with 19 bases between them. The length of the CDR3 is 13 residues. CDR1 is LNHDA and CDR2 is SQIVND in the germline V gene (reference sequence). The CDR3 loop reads CASRPATGHGYTF. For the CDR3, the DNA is TGTGCCAGCAGACCCGCCACAGGGCACGGCTACACCTTC.

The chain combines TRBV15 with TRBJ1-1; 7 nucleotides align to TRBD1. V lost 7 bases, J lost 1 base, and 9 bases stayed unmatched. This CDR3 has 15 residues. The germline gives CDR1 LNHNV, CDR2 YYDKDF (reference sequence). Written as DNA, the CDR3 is TGTGCCACCATAGCAGGGGGGTTAACGAACACTGAAGCTTTCTTT. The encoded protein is CATIAGGLTNTEAFF. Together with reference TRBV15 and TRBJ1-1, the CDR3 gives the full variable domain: DAMVIQNPRYQVTQFGKPVTLSCSQTLNHNVMYWYQQKSSQAPKLLFHYYDKDFNNEADTPDNFQSRRPNTSFCFLDIRSPGLGDTAMYLCATIAGGLTNTEAFFGQGTRLTVV.

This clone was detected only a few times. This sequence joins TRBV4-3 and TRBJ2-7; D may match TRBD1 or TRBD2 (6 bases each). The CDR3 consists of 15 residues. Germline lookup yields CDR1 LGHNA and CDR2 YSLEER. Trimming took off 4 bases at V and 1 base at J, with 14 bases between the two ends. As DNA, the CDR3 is TGCGCCAGCAGCCCAGAACGGGGGCCTTCCTACGAGCAGTACTTC. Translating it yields CASSPERGPSYEQYF.

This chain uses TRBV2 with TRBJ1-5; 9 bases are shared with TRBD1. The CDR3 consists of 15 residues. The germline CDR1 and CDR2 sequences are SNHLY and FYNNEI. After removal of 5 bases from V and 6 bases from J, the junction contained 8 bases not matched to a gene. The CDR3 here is CASSLGQGKSQPQHF. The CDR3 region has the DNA TGTGCCAGCAGTTTGGGACAGGGTAAGTCTCAGCCCCAGCATTTT.

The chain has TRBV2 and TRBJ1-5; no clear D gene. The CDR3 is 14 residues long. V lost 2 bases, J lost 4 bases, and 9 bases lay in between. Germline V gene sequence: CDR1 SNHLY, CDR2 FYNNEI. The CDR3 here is CASSENLQNQPQHF. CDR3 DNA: TGTGCCAGCAGTGAAAACTTACAGAATCAGCCCCAGCATTTT.

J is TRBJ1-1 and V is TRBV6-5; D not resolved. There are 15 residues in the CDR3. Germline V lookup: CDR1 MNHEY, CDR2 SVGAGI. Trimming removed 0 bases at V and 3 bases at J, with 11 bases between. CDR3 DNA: TGTGCCAGCAGTTACTCCCAGGTGGCTGACACTGAAGCTTTCTTT. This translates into CASSYSQVADTEAFF.

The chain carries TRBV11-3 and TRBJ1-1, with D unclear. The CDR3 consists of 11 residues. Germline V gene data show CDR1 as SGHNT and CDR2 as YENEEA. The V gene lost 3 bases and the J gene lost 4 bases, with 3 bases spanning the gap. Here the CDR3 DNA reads TGTGCCAGCAGCTTGGGCACTGAAGCTTTCTTT. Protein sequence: CASSLGTEAFF.

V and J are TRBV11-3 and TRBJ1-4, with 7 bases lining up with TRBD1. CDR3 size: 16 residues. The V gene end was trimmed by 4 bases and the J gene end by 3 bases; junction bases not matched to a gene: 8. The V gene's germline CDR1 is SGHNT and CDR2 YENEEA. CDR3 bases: TGTGCCAGCAGCTCCCGGGACAGCTCAGCTAATGAAAAACTGTTTTTT. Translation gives CASSSRDSSANEKLFF.

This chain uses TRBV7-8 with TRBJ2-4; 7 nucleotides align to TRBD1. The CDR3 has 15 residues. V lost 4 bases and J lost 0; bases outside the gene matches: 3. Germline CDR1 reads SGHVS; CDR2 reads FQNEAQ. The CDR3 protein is CASSSQGEAKNIQYF. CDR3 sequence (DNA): TGTGCCAGCAGCTCCCAGGGGGAAGCCAAAAACATTCAGTACTTC.

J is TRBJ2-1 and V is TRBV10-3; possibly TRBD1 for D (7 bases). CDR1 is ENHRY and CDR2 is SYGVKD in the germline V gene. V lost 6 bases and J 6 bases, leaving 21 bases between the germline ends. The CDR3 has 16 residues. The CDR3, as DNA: TGTGCCATCAGATCTTATGACAGGGTGGGGGGCAATGAGCAGTTCTTC. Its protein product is CAIRSYDRVGGNEQFF.

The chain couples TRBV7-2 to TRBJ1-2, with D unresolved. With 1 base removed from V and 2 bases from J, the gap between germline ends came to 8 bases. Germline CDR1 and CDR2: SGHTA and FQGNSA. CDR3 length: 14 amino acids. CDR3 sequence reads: CASSLVSGNYGYTF. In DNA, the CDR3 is TGTGCCAGCAGCTTAGTTTCTGGGAACTATGGCTACACCTTC.

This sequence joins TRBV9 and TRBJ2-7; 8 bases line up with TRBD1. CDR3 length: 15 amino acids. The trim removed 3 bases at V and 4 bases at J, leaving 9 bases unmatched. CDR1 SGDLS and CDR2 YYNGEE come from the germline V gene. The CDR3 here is CASSARGTGFYEQYF. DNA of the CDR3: TGTGCCAGCAGCGCCCGGGGGACAGGATTTTACGAGCAGTACTTC.

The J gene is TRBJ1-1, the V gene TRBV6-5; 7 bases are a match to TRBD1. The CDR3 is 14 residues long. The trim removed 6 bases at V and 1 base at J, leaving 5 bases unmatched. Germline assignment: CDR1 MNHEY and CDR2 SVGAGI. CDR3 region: CASRAGQKNTEAFF. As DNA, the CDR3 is TGTGCCAGCAGGGCGGGACAGAAGAACACTGAAGCTTTCTTT.